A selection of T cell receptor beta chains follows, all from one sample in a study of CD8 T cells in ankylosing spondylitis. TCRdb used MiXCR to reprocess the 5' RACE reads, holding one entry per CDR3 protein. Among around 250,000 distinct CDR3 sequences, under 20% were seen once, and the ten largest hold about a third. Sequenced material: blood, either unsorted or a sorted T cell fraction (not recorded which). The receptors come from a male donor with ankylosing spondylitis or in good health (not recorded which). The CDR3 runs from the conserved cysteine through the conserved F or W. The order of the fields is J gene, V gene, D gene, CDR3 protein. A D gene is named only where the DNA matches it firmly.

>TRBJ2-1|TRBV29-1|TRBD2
CSVEGPGLAGFYNEQFF
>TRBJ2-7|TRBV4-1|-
CASSQEWARPEQYF
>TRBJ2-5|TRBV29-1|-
CSVGQPNQETQYF
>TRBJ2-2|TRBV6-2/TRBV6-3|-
CASSYRSSNTGELFF
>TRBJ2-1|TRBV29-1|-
CSVEDDSENNEQFF
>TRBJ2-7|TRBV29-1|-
CSVEIKQGPGYEQYF
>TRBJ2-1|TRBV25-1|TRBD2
CASSELSPAGGFPNEQFF
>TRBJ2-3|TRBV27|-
CASSPTPGGYFLEDTQYF
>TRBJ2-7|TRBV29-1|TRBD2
CSVAGTSGNEQYF
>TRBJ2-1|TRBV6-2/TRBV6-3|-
CASSWVSSYNEQFF
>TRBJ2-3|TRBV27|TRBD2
CASRTSGYCNTQYF
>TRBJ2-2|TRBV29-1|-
CSVRIVNTGELFF
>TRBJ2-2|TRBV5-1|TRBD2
CASSSPAGGPWTGELFF
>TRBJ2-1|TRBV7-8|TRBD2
CASSLERGLAGTMDEQFF
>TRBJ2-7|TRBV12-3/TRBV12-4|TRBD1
CASSLSWDRGF
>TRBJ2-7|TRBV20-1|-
CSAKVKDYEQYF
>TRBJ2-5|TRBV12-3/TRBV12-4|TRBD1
CTSSSTRDRGQDETQYF
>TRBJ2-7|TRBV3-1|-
CASSQGPSVTTYEQYF
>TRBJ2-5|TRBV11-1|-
CASSGFEQTQYF
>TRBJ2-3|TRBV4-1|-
CASSQDGGAADTQYF
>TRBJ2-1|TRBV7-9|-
CASSLGGENEQFF
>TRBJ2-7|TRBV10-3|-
CAINGGYEQYF
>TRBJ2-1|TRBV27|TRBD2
CASSAGLVPYNEQFF
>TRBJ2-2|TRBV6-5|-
CASSYSSWAHGELFF
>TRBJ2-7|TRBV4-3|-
CASSQDRAQSSYEQYF
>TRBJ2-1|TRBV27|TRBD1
CASSLLTGWEYNEQFF
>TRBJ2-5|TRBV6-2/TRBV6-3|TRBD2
CASSHLFPVRTSGSGETQYF
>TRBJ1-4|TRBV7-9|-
CASSLYDEKLFF
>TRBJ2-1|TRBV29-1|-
CSVAPGLNNEQFF
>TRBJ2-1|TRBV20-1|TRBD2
CSAAASGMYNEQFF
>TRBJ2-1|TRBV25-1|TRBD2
CASSHGGYSEQFF
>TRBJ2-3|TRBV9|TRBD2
CASSVGGLAVTDTQYF
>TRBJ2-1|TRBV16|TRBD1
CASSARQGEQFF
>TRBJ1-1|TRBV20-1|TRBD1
CSARPGGTEAFF
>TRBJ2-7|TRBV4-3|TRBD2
CASSQEWREVSYEQYF
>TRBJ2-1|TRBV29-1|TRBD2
CSVAGLGGGGGEQFF
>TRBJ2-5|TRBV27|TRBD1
CASSLSGQGWETQYF
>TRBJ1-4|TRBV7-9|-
CASSLEARTNEKLFF
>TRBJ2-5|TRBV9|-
CASSVEAVSVETQYF
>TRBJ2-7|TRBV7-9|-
CASSQDEVYEQYF
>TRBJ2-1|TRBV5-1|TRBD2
CASSFIAGGSYNEQFF
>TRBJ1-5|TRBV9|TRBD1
CASSPGGPEGPQHF
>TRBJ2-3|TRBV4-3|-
CASSQGGIGDTQYF
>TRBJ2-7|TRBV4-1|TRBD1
CASSQALGQFIGYEQYF
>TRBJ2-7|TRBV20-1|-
CSARDIGRALYEQYF
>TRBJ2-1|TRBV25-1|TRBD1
CASSDWGTGGALGNEQFF
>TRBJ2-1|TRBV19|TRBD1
CASQGDGTYNEQFF
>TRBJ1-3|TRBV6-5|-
CASSYESFGSGNTIYF
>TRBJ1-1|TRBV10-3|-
CAISGTGTEAFF
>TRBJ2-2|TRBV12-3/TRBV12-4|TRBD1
CASSPPGQGNTGELFF
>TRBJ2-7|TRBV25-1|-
CASSEGGLALGSSYEQYF
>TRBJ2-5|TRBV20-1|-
CSAREEYQETQYF
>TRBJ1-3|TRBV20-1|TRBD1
CSARDWDSSSGNTIYF
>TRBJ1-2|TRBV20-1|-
CSARDRVLGGYTF
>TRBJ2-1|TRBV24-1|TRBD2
CATSDPNSGGLYNEQFF
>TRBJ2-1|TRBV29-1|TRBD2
CSVKTSGRTDEQFF